The sequence of this T cell receptor (beta chain) was determined in a study of PD-1 blockade in classical Hodgkin lymphoma. About this clone itself: Its target is unknown.

The sample's time point: cycle 4 day 1 (C4D1), after 6 weeks of nivolumab. Each patient's relapse followed autologous stem cell transplantation, and brentuximab vedotin exposure varied. Best outcomes ranged across complete response, partial response and progressive disease. The germline gives CDR1 LNHDA, CDR2 SQIVND (reference sequence). CDR3 length: 13 residues. Trimming left V 9 bases short and J 3 bases short, with 13 bases between. Study results and caveats: Unlike CD8+ TCR diversity, which did not rise significantly by C4D1, CD4+ TCR diversity did. Newly diagnosed patients were reported to start with lower TCR diversity than healthy donors.

Assay: immunoSEQ multiplex PCR; the TCRdb copy retains only in-frame clones and omits some. This sample has 46,000 or so clones, with around 78% found just once. Sequenced here: peripheral blood mononuclear cells (PBMCs), sampled before the fourth cycle of nivolumab. The gene calls are TRBV19 and TRBJ2-3, with D tentatively TRBD1 or TRBD2 (5 bases each). This receptor was taken from a human donor with classical Hodgkin lymphoma. In DNA form, the CDR3 reads TGTGCCAGCCGGGACCGCACAACAGATACGCAGTATTTT. Translated: CASRDRTTDTQYF.